The 9 T cell receptor beta chains below all came from one sample that was sequenced in a study of blood T cell repertoires in COVID-19. TCRdb's table, derived via immunoSEQ multiplex PCR, lists solely in-frame clones and lacks some. The sample has some 150,000 clones; about 86% are singletons. The source material was peripheral blood. Receptors were obtained from a man between 18 and 29 years old with active or convalescent COVID-19.

The J gene is TRBJ1-2, the V gene TRBV11-2, with 9 bases aligning to TRBD1. V lost 5 bases, J lost 0 bases, and 13 bases stayed unmatched. This CDR3 comprises 18 residues. Germline V gene data show CDR1 as SGHAT and CDR2 as FQNNGV. The CDR3 region has the DNA TGTGCCAGCAGCCGAACGACTGGGACAGGGATTGCTAACTATGGCTACACCTTC. As protein: CASSRTTGTGIANYGYTF.

This sequence joins TRBV15 and TRBJ2-7, with D possibly being TRBD1 (6 bases). Trimming took 5 bases from V and 5 from J, leaving 13 bases between them. This CDR3 comprises 13 residues. Germline V gene data show CDR1 as LNHNV and CDR2 as YYDKDF (reference sequence). In nucleotides, the CDR3 is TGTGCCACCAGCCAGGGGACCAGGGACGAGCAGTACGTC. Its protein is CATSQGTRDEQYV.

The gene calls are TRBV18 and TRBJ2-7, with TRBD1 matching over 8 bases. The ends lost 5 bases at V and 1 base at J; junction bases unmatched: 7. Germline-derived CDR1 and CDR2 are KGHSH and LQKENI. This CDR3 is 15 amino acids long. The CDR3 region is CASSTSGGGSYEQYF. The CDR3 DNA reads TGTGCCAGCTCAACCTCAGGGGGCGGGTCCTACGAGCAGTACTTC.

Notes on this clone: A far larger clone is a single base away, which makes a read error likely. The rearrangement uses TRBV7-9 and TRBJ1-2; TRBD1 aligns across 10 bases. Losses at the gene ends were 3 bases for V and 2 bases for J; bases not matched to a gene: 3. CDR1 is SEHNR and CDR2 is FQNEAQ in the germline V gene (reference sequence). This CDR3 region has 15 residues. CDR3 bases: TGTGCCAGCAGCTTGGGACAGGGGTACAACTATGGCTACACCTTC. This sequence encodes CASSLGQGYNYGYTF.

The chain combines TRBV5-1 with TRBJ1-4; 11 bases match TRBD1. This CDR3 comprises 17 residues. Germline assignment: CDR1 SGHRS and CDR2 YFSETQ. Unmatched junction bases numbered 8, after V lost 0 bases and J lost 7 bases. In DNA, the CDR3 is TGCGCCAGCAGCTTGGACCCCGCCGGGACAGGGGGTGAAAAACTGTTTTTT. Protein: CASSLDPAGTGGEKLFF.

The V gene is TRBV2, the J gene TRBJ2-1; the D gene is possibly TRBD1 (6 bases). Germline lookup yields CDR1 SNHLY and CDR2 FYNNEI. The CDR3 consists of 16 residues. V shed 4 bases and J shed 0 bases, with 13 bases lying between them. The DNA of the CDR3 is TGTGCCAGCAGTGGAGAGGGGACACCCTCCTACAATGAGCAGTTCTTC. It specifies CASSGEGTPSYNEQFF.

The rearrangement joins TRBV18 to TRBJ2-5; 10 nucleotides agree with TRBD1. Trimming removed 3 bases from V and 0 bases from J; junction bases left unmatched: 4. This CDR3 is built from 16 residues. In germline, CDR1 is KGHSH, CDR2 LQKENI. CDR3 nucleotides: TGTGCCAGCTCACCTGGGACAGGGGAGTACCAAGAGACCCAGTACTTC. Its protein is CASSPGTGEYQETQYF.

The V gene is TRBV5-1, the J gene TRBJ2-1; 8 nucleotides agree with TRBD2. CDR1 SGHRS and CDR2 YFSETQ come from the germline V gene. There are 13 residues in the CDR3. Trimming cost V 8 bases and J 9 bases; bases outside gene matches: 10. The CDR3 loop reads CASLNAGGGEQFF. CDR3 nucleotide sequence: TGCGCCAGTCTAAACGCGGGAGGTGGTGAGCAGTTCTTC.

The gene calls are TRBV7-3 and TRBJ2-7, with D perhaps TRBD1 (5 bases). Deletions cut 4 bases from V and 6 bases from J, with 13 bases between. The CDR3 has 13 residues. Germline values: CDR1 SGHTA, CDR2 FQGTGA. CDR3 coding DNA: TGTGCCAGCAGCTCCCATAGGGGCGGCGAGCAGTACTTC. This gives the protein CASSSHRGGEQYF. The whole variable domain, remainder taken from reference TRBV7-3 and TRBJ2-7, is GAGVSQTPSNKVTEKGKYVELRCDPISGHTALYWYRQSLGQGPEFLIYFQGTGAADDSGLPNDRFFAVRPEGSVSTLKIQRTERGDSAVYLCASSSHRGGEQYFGPGTRLTVT.